One sample yielded the 20 T cell receptor beta chains listed below, sequenced in a study of identical twins. TCRdb ran MiXCR on the 5' RACE reads and lists one entry per CDR3 protein. This repertoire shows some 300,000 distinct CDR3 sequences, approximately 13% found once; its top ten account for just over 7%. A further study also used this sample, focusing on yellow fever vaccine responses in identical twins.

The sample consisted of CD8+ T cells sorted from blood. These receptors were taken from a woman between 18 and 30 years old in good health.

The chain joins TRBV29-1 to TRBJ1-1; D remains ambiguous. Trimming pared 4 bases from V and 4 bases from J, leaving 7 bases between. CDR3 length: 11 residues. Per the germline V gene, CDR1 is SQVTM and CDR2 is ANQGSEA. CDR3 in amino acids: CSVVFGTEAFF. CDR3 nucleotide sequence: TGCAGCGTTGTTTTCGGCACTGAAGCTTTCTTT.

This clonotype was observed a few times. The J gene is TRBJ2-7, the V gene TRBV5-1; weak D call: TRBD1 (5 bases). The V and J ends lost 0 bases and 4 bases respectively, with 8 bases between them. From germline, CDR1 is SGHRS and CDR2 YFSETQ. The CDR3 is 13 residues long. The CDR3 bases are TGCGCCAGCAGCTTGGAACCAGGGTACGAGCAGTACTTC. Residues: CASSLEPGYEQYF.

This clonotype was counted many times. V and J are TRBV12-3 or TRBV12-4 and TRBJ1-2; 8 positions agree with TRBD1. With V trimmed by 5 bases and J by 3 bases, 2 bases remained unmatched. The CDR3 consists of 13 residues. The CDR3 loop reads CASSQGADYGYTF. In nucleotides, the CDR3 is TGTGCCAGCAGTCAGGGGGCCGACTATGGCTACACCTTC.

This clonotype has only a few counts. The chain recombines TRBV13 with TRBJ2-2, with a weak D call TRBD1 (6 bases). The germline gives CDR1 PRHDT, CDR2 FYEKMQ (reference sequence). Trimming took off 1 base at V and 5 bases at J, with 11 bases between the two ends. The CDR3 length is 15 residues. CDR3 sequence reads: CASSLVETGTGELFF. The CDR3 coding sequence is TGTGCCAGCAGCTTAGTGGAGACAGGAACCGGGGAGCTGTTTTTT.

The chain links TRBV2 to TRBJ2-2, with 8 positions matching TRBD2. Germline V gene sequence: CDR1 SNHLY, CDR2 FYNNEI. V gave up 8 bases and J gave up 3 bases; unmatched junction bases: 20. This CDR3 contains 19 residues. Here the CDR3 DNA reads TGTGCCAGCTCTTCATACTGGGCACTAGCGGACCACCACACCGGGGAGCTGTTTTTT. Residues: CASSSYWALADHHTGELFF.

V is TRBV3-1 and J is TRBJ2-7, with TRBD1 matching over 7 bases. This CDR3 contains 13 residues. The germline gives CDR1 LGHDT, CDR2 YNNKEL (reference sequence). The V segment lost 7 bases and the J segment 3 bases; nucleotides outside the gene matches: 6. CDR3 in DNA: TGTGCCAGCACCGTACAGGGGCACTACGAGCAGTACTTC. Its translation: CASTVQGHYEQYF.

This clonotype was found a few times. The chain carries TRBV7-8 and TRBJ1-2; tentative D call: TRBD1 (6 bases). Trimming removed 1 base at V and 3 bases at J, with 12 bases between. The germline V gene encodes CDR1 SGHVS and CDR2 FQNEAQ. The CDR3 is 15 residues long. The CDR3 spells CASSLDLDRYYGYTF. The CDR3 bases are TGTGCCAGCAGCTTAGACTTGGACAGATACTATGGCTACACCTTC.

A word on this clonotype: A much larger clone differs by one base, so this may be a read error. The CDR3 carries no conserved terminal phenylalanine or tryptophan, so it likely arises from a read error. CDR3 nucleotide sequence: TGTGCCACCAGCAGAGGAGCGGGACAGGGGTCCAACGTCCTGACTTCC. Translated: CATSRGAGQGSNVLTS. The chain has TRBV15 and TRBJ2-6; TRBD1 aligns across 10 bases. With 1 base clipped from V and 8 bases from J, the junction kept 5 bases outside the gene matches. CDR3 size: 16 residues. The germline CDR1 and CDR2 sequences are LNHNV and YYDKDF (reference sequence).

The chain links TRBV14 to TRBJ1-3; 8 bases fit TRBD1. CDR1 is SGHDN, CDR2 FVKESK, per germline. This CDR3 has 16 residues. V dropped 0 bases and J dropped 4; count of bases not matched to a gene: 5. CDR3 protein: CASSQDRRGPGNTIYF. The CDR3 nucleotides read TGTGCCAGCAGCCAAGATCGCAGGGGGCCCGGAAACACCATATATTTT.

This clonotype was seen a handful of times. This rearrangement joins TRBV7-4 to TRBJ2-5; D might be TRBD2 (6 bases). This CDR3 is built from 17 residues. Per the germline V gene, CDR1 is SGHVT and CDR2 is SQSDAQ. V lost 4 bases to trimming and J lost 2 bases, with 20 bases between them. CDR3 residues: CASSSPFLGSGQETQYF. Written as DNA, the CDR3 is TGTGCCAGCAGCTCCCCCTTCCTAGGTAGCGGACAAGAGACCCAGTACTTC.

This clonotype was detected ten times or more. The genes are TRBV20-1 and TRBJ1-5; no reliable D call. Trimming removed 5 bases from V and 1 base from J, with 12 bases in between. This CDR3 contains 14 residues. Germline-derived CDR1 and CDR2 are DFQATT and SNEGSKA (reference sequence). The CDR3 is CSAPLEGSNQPQHF. CDR3 DNA: TGCAGTGCTCCTTTAGAAGGGAGCAATCAGCCCCAGCATTTT.

This clonotype was counted once. This chain uses TRBV20-1 with TRBJ2-2, with 7 bases lining up with TRBD2. In germline, CDR1 is DFQATT, CDR2 SNEGSKA (reference sequence). Trimming removed 6 bases from V and 6 bases from J; junction bases left unmatched: 7. CDR3 length: 13 amino acids. CDR3 sequence reads: CSAERGRAGELFF. The CDR3 nucleotides are TGCAGTGCCGAACGGGGGAGGGCCGGGGAGCTGTTTTTT.

The chain has TRBV12-3 or TRBV12-4 and TRBJ2-2, with TRBD1 matching 12 bases. CDR3 length: 15 residues. The junction had 3 bases not matched to a gene; V was cut back by 4 bases and J by 6 bases. The CDR3 sequence is CASSWDRGLSGELFF. CDR3 coding DNA: TGTGCCAGCAGTTGGGACAGGGGGCTCTCCGGGGAGCTGTTTTTT.

This CDR3 reads CASSLSRTISSYNEQFF. The CDR3 DNA reads as TGTGCCAGCAGTTTATCCAGGACCATAAGCTCCTACAATGAGCAGTTCTTC. This chain links TRBV27 with TRBJ2-1; D remains ambiguous. The ends were cut back, 0 bases at V and 0 bases at J, with 12 bases in the middle. Germline V gives CDR1 MNHEY, CDR2 SMNVEV (reference sequence). The CDR3 length is 17 residues.

There are a few counts of this clonotype. The rearrangement uses TRBV7-9 and TRBJ1-2; 9 bases are a match to TRBD1. The CDR3 consists of 14 residues. CDR1 is SEHNR, CDR2 FQNEAQ, per germline (reference sequence). The V segment lost 5 bases and the J segment 7 bases; nucleotides outside the gene matches: 8. CDR3 bases: TGTGCCAGCAGCCATACAGGGGGCTGGGGTGGCTACACCTTC. Translation gives CASSHTGGWGGYTF.

This clonotype has a handful of counts. This chain joins TRBV20-1 and TRBJ2-3, with 9 bases identical to TRBD1. The V segment lost 2 bases and the J segment 3 bases; nucleotides outside the gene matches: 12. The germline gives CDR1 DFQATT, CDR2 SNEGSKA (reference sequence). This CDR3 contains 17 residues. The CDR3 protein is CSARPDRDRAGTDTQYF. CDR3 bases: TGCAGTGCTAGACCAGACCGGGACAGGGCTGGGACAGATACGCAGTATTTT.

This clonotype was seen a handful of times. This sequence joins TRBV5-8 and TRBJ1-2; D call uncertain. V was trimmed by 7 bases and J by 5 bases, leaving 9 bases between them. CDR3 length: 11 amino acids. CDR1 and CDR2 (germline): SGHTS, YDEGEE. CDR3 in DNA: TGTGCCAGCCGTTTAGGATATGGCTACACCTTC. Translating it yields CASRLGYGYTF.

V is TRBV7-9 and J is TRBJ2-1; D might be TRBD1 or TRBD2, each matching 5 bases. CDR1 is SEHNR and CDR2 is FQNEAQ in the germline V gene (reference sequence). This CDR3 has 16 amino acids. V was shortened by 8 bases and J by 6 bases, with 23 bases between the two germline ends. The CDR3 DNA sequence: TGTGCCAGCCCGCCCAACGGGGCCTTAGCTGGCAATGAGCAGTTCTTC. It specifies CASPPNGALAGNEQFF.

This chain uses TRBV10-3 with TRBJ2-5; 8 bases are a match to TRBD2. This CDR3 is 15 amino acids long. The J segment lost 3 bases and the V segment lost 10 bases, leaving 13 bases of the junction unmatched. Germline assignment: CDR1 ENHRY and CDR2 SYGVKD. The DNA of the CDR3 is TGTGCCACCGGCGGGGTAGCGGGAAGGGAAGAGACCCAGTACTTC. It encodes CATGGVAGREETQYF.

V gene TRBV12-3 or TRBV12-4 combines with J gene TRBJ2-1; D not resolved. The CDR3 runs to 13 residues. V lost 3 bases, J lost 4 bases, and 7 bases lay in between. The CDR3 protein is CASSFVLYNEQFF. Here the CDR3 DNA reads TGTGCCAGCAGTTTTGTTCTTTACAATGAGCAGTTCTTC.